This T cell receptor (beta chain) is drawn from a study of blood T cells in healthy people across ages. PCR was performed a second time for about 6 to 11 cycles using a sample-barcoded 5' primer and a J-beta primer mix. TCRdb passed the 5' RACE reads through MiXCR, listing each CDR3 protein once. The data hold roughly 800,000 distinct CDR3 sequences, with more than 45% observed a single time. With respect to this clonotype: The junction does not match germline at one end; this may be a read error.

The CDR3 is 17 residues long. Germline assignment: CDR1 SGHTA and CDR2 FQGNSA. The origin of this receptor is a man aged 25-40 years in good health. The rearrangement uses TRBV7-2 and TRBJ2-7; D is possibly TRBD1 or TRBD2 (5 bases each). The J call may be mistaken, given a closer DNA end match to TRBJ2-5. The specimen was blood. This CDR3 reads CAGSSAPPPEGRETQYF. Here the CDR3 DNA reads TGTGCCGGCAGCTCTGCGCCCCCTCCTGAGGGGCGAGAGACCCAGTACTTC.